The 9 T cell receptor beta chains below come from one sample, sequenced in a study of beta chain features in type 1 diabetes. Which antigens these TCRs recognize remains unknown. Sequencing targeted expressed TCRB transcripts, as all isolated RNA had been reverse transcribed. Clones were sequenced by immunoSEQ multiplex PCR, and TCRdb holds only the in-frame ones, with some missing. The sample includes some 290,000 clones, 13% to 15% of them seen just once. Findings and caveats of the study: In all four CD4+ subsets, TCRB CDR3 length was significantly, moderately reduced in type 1 diabetes.

The specimen was naive CD4+ T cells from blood. The origin of the receptors is a man aged 30-40 years with type 1 diabetes.

This clone was detected a few times. The chain links TRBV4-2 to TRBJ2-7; D not resolved. Germline V gene sequence: CDR1 LGHNA, CDR2 YNFKEQ. This CDR3 is built from 12 residues. V lost 0 bases, J lost 3 bases, and 3 bases lay in between. CDR3 sequence (DNA): TGTGCCAGCAGCCAAGATAGCTACGAGCAGTACTTC. Translating it yields CASSQDSYEQYF.

The gene calls are TRBV28 and TRBJ1-5; D might be TRBD1 (6 bases). Germline V gene sequence: CDR1 MDHEN, CDR2 SYDVKM. Trimming stripped 8 bases from V and 7 bases from J, with 15 bases between. CDR3 size: 13 residues. The CDR3 DNA reads TGTGCCAGCGGCGAGGGGGTATGGCAGCCCCAGCATTTT. It codes for CASGEGVWQPQHF. The whole variable domain, remainder taken from reference TRBV28 and TRBJ1-5, is DVKVTQSSRYLVKRTGEKVFLECVQDMDHENMFWYRQDPGLGLRLIYFSYDVKMKEKGDIPEGYSVSREKKERFSLILESASTNQTSMYLCASGEGVWQPQHFGDGTRLSIL.

In this sample, this clone turned up a few times. V and J are TRBV4-3 and TRBJ2-2; D might be TRBD2 (6 bases). Germline CDR1 is LGHNA and CDR2 is YSLEER. The CDR3 is 16 residues long. With 2 bases removed from V and 4 bases from J, the gap between germline ends came to 14 bases. The DNA for the CDR3 is TGCGCCAGCAGCCAATCAGGAGGGCTGAGCACCGGGGAGCTGTTTTTT. Translating gives CASSQSGGLSTGELFF.

The rearrangement uses TRBV5-1 and TRBJ1-1; perhaps TRBD1 as D (5 bases). Trimming took off 2 bases at V and 7 bases at J, with 9 bases between the two ends. The CDR3 spans 12 residues. Germline CDR1 and CDR2: SGHRS and YFSETQ. CDR3 nucleotides: TGCGCCAGCAGCTTTGGGGGGGTTGAAGCTTTCTTT. Its protein is CASSFGGVEAFF. Using reference TRBV5-1 and TRBJ1-1 for the parts outside the CDR3, the full variable domain is KAGVTQTPRYLIKTRGQQVTLSCSPISGHRSVSWYQQTPGQGLQFLFEYFSETQRNKGNFPGRFSGRQFSNSRSEMNVSTLELGDSALYLCASSFGGVEAFFGQGTRLTVV.

This clone was counted between two and nine times. The chain is built from TRBV30 and TRBJ2-5; weak D call: TRBD1 (6 bases). The J call may be wrong; the DNA end is better matched by TRBJ2-7. CDR3 length: 13 amino acids. Germline CDR1 is GTSNPN and CDR2 is SVGIG (reference sequence). CDR3 loop: CAWSVGHLYEQYF. The DNA of the CDR3 is TGTGCCTGGAGTGTGGGACACCTCTACGAGCAGTACTTC.

This chain connects TRBV4-2 to TRBJ2-1, with 8 positions matching TRBD2. The CDR3 is 18 amino acids. In germline, CDR1 is LGHNA, CDR2 YNFKEQ. V shed 0 bases and J 4 bases; nucleotides not matched to a gene: 11. CDR3 coding DNA: TGTGCCAGCAGCCAAGATGCCCTAGGTAGCGGGATTTACAATGAGCAGTTCTTC. This encodes CASSQDALGSGIYNEQFF.

This clone turned up a few times. The chain couples TRBV18 to TRBJ1-1; D is unclear. This CDR3 has 14 amino acids. CDR1 is KGHSH and CDR2 is LQKENI in the germline V gene. Trimming removed 8 bases at V and 0 bases at J, with 13 bases between. The CDR3 here is CASQSSTMNTEAFF. CDR3 nucleotides: TGTGCCAGCCAATCCAGTACCATGAACACTGAAGCTTTCTTT.

V gene TRBV10-3 combines with J gene TRBJ2-1, with 11 positions matching TRBD1. The V segment lost 10 bases and the J segment 7 bases; nucleotides outside the gene matches: 9. Germline-derived CDR1 and CDR2 are ENHRY and SYGVKD. This CDR3 has 14 amino acids. The CDR3 spells CASSRDRGVNEQFF. CDR3 nucleotides: TGTGCCAGTTCTCGGGACAGGGGGGTGAATGAGCAGTTCTTC.

There are a few counts of this clone. The CDR3 spells CASSLIGGTQYF. CDR3 nucleotides: TGTGCCAGCAGCCTGATCGGCGGTACGCAGTATTTT. This chain connects TRBV11-2 to TRBJ2-3; no clear D. The CDR3 is made up of 12 amino acids. The V gene lost 5 bases and the J gene lost 8 bases, with 11 bases spanning the gap. Germline values: CDR1 SGHAT, CDR2 FQNNGV.